Described below is a single TCR beta chain sequence and its context. V was pared by 0 bases and J by 2 bases, with 12 bases between. CDR1 SGHRS and CDR2 YFSETQ come from the germline V gene. The CDR3 runs 15 residues. The data are from a study of blood T cell repertoires in COVID-19. Study-wide background: Sites in the United States, Italy and Spain provided acute and convalescent COVID-19 samples. T cells, B-cell-depleted T cells, or PBMCs provided the cDNA or gDNA that served as material.

In the original workflow: Amplified reference gene primers provided the basis for estimating nucleated cell counts. Generated by immunoSEQ multiplex PCR, the TCRdb table keeps only in-frame clones and is missing some. V and J calls and clone size are given by that table; D and trimming were obtained from the DNA. The sample contains approximately 75,000 clones, over 80% of which appear only once. Seattle-derived patients entered the study during active infection and were followed longitudinally. This TCR derives from a man aged 45 to 65 with COVID-19, enrolled during active disease. V and J are TRBV5-1 and TRBJ2-7, with TRBD1 as a possible D gene (5 bases). The specimen was peripheral blood. The CDR3 protein is CASSLVTDSPYEQYF. CDR3 DNA sequence: TGCGCCAGCAGCTTGGTCACCGACAGTCCCTACGAGCAGTACTTC.